This T cell receptor (beta chain) was recorded in a study of blood T cell repertoires in COVID-19. The CDR3 loop spans 14 amino acids. Between the trimmed V and J ends, which lost 0 bases and 1 base, there was a span of 5 bases. Germline V lookup: CDR1 SGDLS, CDR2 YYNGEE. Assay: immunoSEQ multiplex PCR; the TCRdb copy retains only in-frame clones and omits some. Of around 67,000 clones in the sample, around 87% were seen once. The chain recombines TRBV9 with TRBJ2-1, with D hard to call. Sample: peripheral blood. This TCR was sampled from a man between 50 and 59 years old with active COVID-19. The CDR3 spells CASSVGLSYNEQFF. CDR3 nucleotides: TGTGCCAGCAGCGTAGGACTGTCCTACAATGAGCAGTTCTTC.